Each of the 21 T cell receptor beta chains below was sequenced from the same sample in a study of T cell responses to AZD1222 COVID-19 vaccine (dated by TCRdb to the early 2020s). The time point label of this sample denotes: about 28 days (+/-7) after the second vaccine dose. Libraries were constructed by the immunoSEQ multiplex PCR assay. The clones in this table, taken by TCRdb from immuneACCESS, are in-frame only. Not every clone is retained; where verified, under half of the shortfall comes from an unresolved V gene, and the cause of the rest is unknown. The sample table holds some 130,000 clones, of which 85% to 95% were seen once. In total, the top ten clones hold 6.5% to 8% of the sample. The sequences come from peripheral blood, collected 28 days after the second AZD1222 dose. Receptors were obtained from an adult who received the AZD1222 COVID-19 vaccine.

Remarks on this clone: This sample includes further DNA sequences coding for the same CDR3. The rearrangement uses TRBV5-1 and TRBJ2-5, with no clear D. The V end lost 0 bases, the J end lost 5 bases, and 5 bases lay between the germline ends. This CDR3 comprises 12 residues. Per the germline V gene, CDR1 is SGHRS and CDR2 is YFSETQ. The CDR3 region has the DNA TGCGCCAGCAGCTTGGAGGCGGAGACCCAGTACTTC. The encoded protein is CASSLEAETQYF.

The chain uses TRBV28 and TRBJ1-1; D is unclear. This CDR3 contains 11 residues. V was clipped by 5 bases and J by 5 bases, with 6 bases between them. Per germline, CDR1 MDHEN and CDR2 SYDVKM. In DNA form, the CDR3 reads TGTGCCAGCAGTATAGGGACTGAAGCTTTCTTT. It specifies CASSIGTEAFF.

The chain employs TRBV3-1 (or the pseudogene TRBV3-2) and TRBJ2-2; tentatively, D is TRBD1 or TRBD2 (6 bases each). Germline V gene data show CDR1 as LGHDT and CDR2 as YNNKEL (reference sequence). The CDR3 length is 18 residues. The ends were cut back, 1 base at V and 5 bases at J, with 20 bases in the middle. The CDR3 DNA reads TGTGCCAGCAGCCAAGGGTCGCTGGGGGGCTCAGGTACCGGGGAGCTGTTTTTT. Translating gives CASSQGSLGGSGTGELFF.

This rearrangement joins TRBV5-1 to TRBJ2-2; D is unclear. Per the germline V gene, CDR1 is SGHRS and CDR2 is YFSETQ. Trimming pared 5 bases from V and 3 bases from J, leaving 5 bases between. The CDR3 runs to 12 residues. The CDR3 here is CASRPYTGELFF. The CDR3 DNA reads as TGCGCCAGCAGACCCTACACCGGGGAGCTGTTTTTT. Supplemented by reference TRBV5-1 and TRBJ2-2, the full variable domain reads KAGVTQTPRYLIKTRGQQVTLSCSPISGHRSVSWYQQTPGQGLQFLFEYFSETQRNKGNFPGRFSGRQFSNSRSEMNVSTLELGDSALYLCASRPYTGELFFGEGSRLTVL.

The gene calls are TRBV28 and TRBJ2-1; D not certain. The CDR3 contains 14 residues. CDR1 and CDR2 from the germline V gene are MDHEN and SYDVKM. The V end was cut by 5 bases, the J end by 0 bases, with 8 bases between. CDR3 nucleotide sequence: TGTGCCAGCAGTCTCTTAAGCTCCTACAATGAGCAGTTCTTC. This sequence encodes CASSLLSSYNEQFF. The variable domain in full, completed from reference TRBV28 and TRBJ2-1, reads DVKVTQSSRYLVKRTGEKVFLECVQDMDHENMFWYRQDPGLGLRLIYFSYDVKMKEKGDIPEGYSVSREKKERFSLILESASTNQTSMYLCASSLLSSYNEQFFGPGTRLTVL.

The chain recombines TRBV7-2 with TRBJ1-6; TRBD1 matches at 8 bases. With V trimmed by 1 base and J by 7 bases, 3 bases remained unmatched. This CDR3 has 15 amino acids. CDR1 is SGHTA, CDR2 FQGNSA, per germline. This CDR3 reads CASSLGTGNNSPLHF. The CDR3 region has the DNA TGTGCCAGCAGCTTAGGGACAGGGAACAATTCACCCCTCCACTTT. The full variable domain, completed using reference TRBV7-2 and TRBJ1-6, is GAGVSQSPSNKVTEKGKDVELRCDPISGHTALYWYRQSLGQGLEFLIYFQGNSAPDKSGLPSDRFSAERTGGSVSTLTIQRTQQEDSAVYLCASSLGTGNNSPLHFGNGTRLTVT.

The chain recombines TRBV12-3 or TRBV12-4 with TRBJ1-2; 7 positions match TRBD1. Trimming at V came to 3 bases and at J to 4 bases, leaving 2 bases not matched to a gene. The CDR3 has 13 residues. DNA for the CDR3: TGTGCCAGCAGTTTGACAGGGAGCTATGGCTACACCTTC. Protein product: CASSLTGSYGYTF.

The CDR3 reads CASSMRTGVDSPLHF. The CDR3 DNA follows: TGTGCCAGTAGTATGAGAACAGGGGTTGATTCACCCCTCCACTTT. The chain uses TRBV19 and TRBJ1-6; 7 bases fit TRBD1. This CDR3 has 15 amino acids. CDR1 is LNHDA and CDR2 is SQIVND in the germline V gene (reference sequence). Trimming took 3 bases from V and 8 from J; bases not matched to a gene: 7.

This chain links TRBV29-1 with TRBJ2-3, with TRBD2 matching 10 bases. The CDR3 is made up of 15 amino acids. CDR1 is SQVTM and CDR2 is ANQGSEA in the germline V gene. Trimming cost V 3 bases and J 9 bases; bases outside gene matches: 12. The CDR3 DNA follows: TGCAGCGTTGACCGGCAGCGGGGGGGAGCAATAACGCAGTATTTT. Translating it yields CSVDRQRGGAITQYF.

The V gene is TRBV5-1, the J gene TRBJ2-7; 9 nucleotides line up with TRBD1. V trimming: 2 bases; J trimming: 1 base; junction bases outside the gene matches: 7. The CDR3 is 16 residues long. Germline V gene lookup returns CDR1 SGHRS and CDR2 YFSETQ. DNA of the CDR3: TGCGCCAGCAGCTTCGGGACAGGGATCATATCCTACGAGCAGTACTTC. It specifies CASSFGTGIISYEQYF.

The J gene is TRBJ1-2, the V gene TRBV7-8; 7 bases are shared with TRBD1. V lost 1 base and J lost 0; bases outside the gene matches: 11. CDR1 is SGHVS, CDR2 FQNEAQ, per germline. This CDR3 contains 18 residues. The CDR3 region is CASSLDRQGTVTNYGYTF. DNA for the CDR3: TGTGCCAGCAGCTTAGACCGGCAGGGGACAGTCACTAACTATGGCTACACCTTC.

Here the CDR3 DNA reads TGTGCCAGTAGTAGGGGGACCTCAACCTACGAGCAGTACTTC. Its translation is CASSRGTSTYEQYF. The J gene is TRBJ2-7, the V gene TRBV19; D could derive from TRBD1 or TRBD2 (5 bases each). CDR1 LNHDA and CDR2 SQIVND come from the germline V gene (reference sequence). Trimming removed 4 bases at V and 2 bases at J, with 12 bases between. The CDR3 runs 14 residues.

The V and J genes are TRBV7-9 and TRBJ1-1; D not resolved. This CDR3 has 13 residues. Deletions cut 5 bases from V and 5 bases from J, with 12 bases between. From germline, CDR1 is SEHNR and CDR2 FQNEAQ (reference sequence). CDR3 nucleotide sequence: TGTGCCAGCAGCCTACCACGCCCGACTGAAGCTTTCTTT. It encodes CASSLPRPTEAFF. The full variable domain, its missing parts supplied by reference TRBV7-9 and TRBJ1-1, is DTGVSQNPRHKITKRGQNVTFRCDPISEHNRLYWYRQTLGQGPEFLTYFQNEAQLEKSRLLSDRFSAERPKGSFSTLEIQRTEQGDSAMYLCASSLPRPTEAFFGQGTRLTVV.

The chain recombines TRBV2 with TRBJ1-3; TRBD1 might be the D (5 bases). V lost 7 bases to trimming and J lost 0 bases, with 7 bases between them. There are 13 residues in the CDR3. Germline CDR1 and CDR2: SNHLY and FYNNEI. The CDR3: CASIGGSGNTIYF. DNA of the CDR3: TGTGCCAGCATTGGGGGCTCTGGAAACACCATATATTTT.

This rearrangement joins TRBV6-6 to TRBJ1-2; D is undetermined. The germline V gene has CDR1 MNHNY and CDR2 SVGAGI (reference sequence). V lost 0 bases to trimming and J lost 4 bases, with 12 bases between them. The CDR3 loop spans 15 amino acids. CDR3 sequence reads: CASSYSNMGGYGYTF. The CDR3 nucleotides read TGTGCCAGCAGTTACTCGAACATGGGTGGCTATGGCTACACCTTC.

This clone appeared once. This chain links TRBV5-4 with TRBJ2-1; the D is unclear. This CDR3 region has 14 residues. Trimming took off 1 base at V and 0 bases at J, with 5 bases between the two ends. Germline V CDR1 and CDR2: SGHNT, YYREEE (reference sequence). The CDR3 protein is CASSLLGSYNEQFF. The CDR3 DNA sequence: TGTGCCAGCAGCTTGCTCGGCTCCTACAATGAGCAGTTCTTC.

The chain couples TRBV30 to TRBJ2-5, with 7 nucleotides matching TRBD2. Germline values: CDR1 GTSNPN, CDR2 SVGIG (reference sequence). The CDR3 length is 16 residues. The V segment lost 0 bases and the J segment 2 bases; nucleotides outside the gene matches: 9. The CDR3 protein is CAWSVPGGGVQETQYF. The CDR3 DNA reads as TGTGCCTGGAGTGTACCTGGCGGGGGAGTACAAGAGACCCAGTACTTC.

The V gene is TRBV28, the J gene TRBJ1-1, with TRBD1 matching over 8 bases. Per germline, CDR1 MDHEN and CDR2 SYDVKM. J gave up 10 bases and V 4 bases, and 11 bases lay outside the gene matches. This CDR3 has 14 residues. The CDR3 here is CASSSTGTGLIAFF. The CDR3, as DNA: TGTGCCAGCAGTTCAACCGGGACAGGACTAATAGCTTTCTTT.

This rearrangement joins TRBV12-5 to TRBJ1-2; TRBD1 agrees at 7 bases. This CDR3 is built from 15 residues. Germline V gene sequence: CDR1 LGHNT, CDR2 FRNRAP. Germline trimming cut 6 bases from V and 8 bases from J; bases unmatched to any gene: 15. This CDR3 reads CASGDTHREGAGYTF. The CDR3 nucleotides read TGTGCTAGTGGGGATACCCATCGGGAGGGGGCCGGCTACACCTTC.

V is TRBV6-4 and J is TRBJ2-1, with 9 bases aligning to TRBD1. The trim removed 3 bases at V and 6 bases at J, leaving 12 bases unmatched. Germline V CDR1 and CDR2: MRHNA, SNTAGT. The CDR3 extends over 17 amino acids. The CDR3, as DNA: TGTGCCAGCAGTGAACAACCCGGGACAGGGCTTTTCAATGAGCAGTTCTTC. Its protein is CASSEQPGTGLFNEQFF.

The chain joins TRBV5-6 to TRBJ1-1, with D uncertain. Looked up from germline, CDR1 is SGHDT and CDR2 is YYEEEE. There are 14 residues in the CDR3. V was clipped by 1 base and J by 4 bases, with 11 bases between them. The CDR3 nucleotides read TGTGCCAGCAGCTTGTGGTTGGTTCGCACTGAAGCTTTCTTT. It is translated as CASSLWLVRTEAFF.